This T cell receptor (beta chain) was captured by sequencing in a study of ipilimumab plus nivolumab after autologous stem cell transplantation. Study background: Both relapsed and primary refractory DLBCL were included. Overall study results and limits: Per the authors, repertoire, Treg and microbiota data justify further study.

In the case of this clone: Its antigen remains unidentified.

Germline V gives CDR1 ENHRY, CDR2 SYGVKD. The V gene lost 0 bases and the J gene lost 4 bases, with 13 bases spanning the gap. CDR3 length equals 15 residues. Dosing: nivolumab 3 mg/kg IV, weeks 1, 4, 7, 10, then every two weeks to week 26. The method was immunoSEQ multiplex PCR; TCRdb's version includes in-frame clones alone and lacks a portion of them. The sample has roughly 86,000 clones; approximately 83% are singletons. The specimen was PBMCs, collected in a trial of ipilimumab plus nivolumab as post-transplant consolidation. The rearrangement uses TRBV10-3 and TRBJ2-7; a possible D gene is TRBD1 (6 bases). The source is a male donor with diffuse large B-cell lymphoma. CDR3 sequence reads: CAISESEQGRYEQYF. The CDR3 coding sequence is TGTGCCATCAGTGAGTCAGAACAGGGACGATACGAGCAGTACTTC.